Listed here are 14 T cell receptor beta chains from one sample, sequenced in a study of blood T cell repertoires in COVID-19. Method: immunoSEQ multiplex PCR; TCRdb's copy keeps in-frame clones and lacks some. The table has around 150,000 clones, about 90% seen once. The source material was peripheral blood. All receptors come from a man aged 45-60 years with active COVID-19.

The gene calls are TRBV6-2 or TRBV6-3 and TRBJ1-2; 7 bases fit TRBD1. The CDR3 extends over 20 amino acids. The germline CDR1 and CDR2 sequences are MNHEY and SVGEGT. The J segment lost 5 bases and the V segment lost 2 bases, leaving 23 bases of the junction unmatched. CDR3 region: CASSYPTGSNDRAPTYGYTF. CDR3 nucleotides: TGTGCCAGCAGTTACCCGACCGGGTCGAACGACAGGGCCCCGACGTATGGCTACACCTTC.

This rearrangement joins TRBV5-1 to TRBJ1-6; possible D gene TRBD1, 5 bases. V shed 4 bases and J shed 8 bases, with 16 bases lying between them. The germline V gene encodes CDR1 SGHRS and CDR2 YFSETQ. The CDR3 has 15 residues. The chain's CDR3 is CASSGGTGRDSPLHF. The CDR3 DNA is TGCGCCAGCAGCGGGGGGACGGGCCGAGATTCACCCCTCCACTTT.

This chain links TRBV6-5 with TRBJ1-6; 7 nucleotides align to TRBD1. Trimming at V came to 7 bases and at J to 8 bases, leaving 5 bases not matched to a gene. CDR1 is MNHEY and CDR2 is SVGAGI in the germline V gene. The CDR3 sequence is 13 residues long. The CDR3 region is CASMRQGDSPLHF. The CDR3 nucleotides read TGTGCCAGCATGAGGCAGGGGGATTCACCCCTCCACTTT.

The J gene is TRBJ2-7, the V gene TRBV5-4; TRBD2 aligns across 15 bases. The length of the CDR3 is 15 residues. With 4 bases clipped from V and 3 bases from J, the junction kept 2 bases outside the gene matches. Germline CDR1 is SGHNT and CDR2 is YYREEE (reference sequence). The CDR3 nucleotides read TGTGCCAGCAGCCGGGGACTAGCGGGAGGCTACGAGCAGTACTTC. This codes for CASSRGLAGGYEQYF.

The chain employs TRBV4-1 and TRBJ2-1; 7 nucleotides line up with TRBD2. The V and J ends lost 3 bases and 6 bases, in that order; junction bases with no gene match: 14. CDR3 size: 17 residues. CDR1 is MGHRA and CDR2 is YSYEKL in the germline V gene. The CDR3 protein is CASSQAILATRRNEQFF. CDR3 DNA: TGCGCCAGCAGCCAGGCAATACTAGCGACCCGACGCAATGAGCAGTTCTTC.

In its sample, this clone was seen a few times. This chain connects TRBV6-2 or TRBV6-3 to TRBJ2-1; no firm D call. Trimming shortened V by 4 bases and J by 3 bases, and 4 bases separated the two germline ends. The CDR3 is made up of 12 amino acids. Germline CDR1 MNHEY, CDR2 SVGEGT. The CDR3: CASSSNYNEQFF. In DNA form, the CDR3 reads TGTGCCAGCAGTTCCAACTACAATGAGCAGTTCTTC.

The J gene is TRBJ2-2, the V gene TRBV19; D is undetermined. Germline V gives CDR1 LNHDA, CDR2 SQIVND (reference sequence). V lost 5 bases and J 4 bases, leaving 11 bases between the germline ends. CDR3 length equals 14 residues. The CDR3 loop reads CASSSPGGTGELFF. CDR3 DNA: TGTGCCAGTAGTTCCCCCGGCGGCACCGGGGAGCTGTTTTTT.

This clone has just one count. This chain joins TRBV5-5 and TRBJ1-6; tentatively, D is TRBD1 (6 bases). Germline lookup yields CDR1 SGHKS and CDR2 YYEKEE (reference sequence). V was cut by 3 bases and J by 4 bases, with 14 bases left in between. CDR3 length equals 16 residues. CDR3 sequence reads: CASSWTDSNYNSPLHF. CDR3 nucleotides: TGTGCCAGCAGCTGGACGGACAGCAATTATAATTCACCCCTCCACTTT. Filled out from reference TRBV5-5 and TRBJ1-6, the complete variable domain reads DAGVTQSPTHLIKTRGQQVTLRCSPISGHKSVSWYQQVLGQGPQFIFQYYEKEERGRGNFPDRFSARQFPNYSSELNVNALLLGDSALYLCASSWTDSNYNSPLHFGNGTRLTVT.

The V and J genes are TRBV9 and TRBJ2-2; tentatively, D is TRBD1 (6 bases). Germline-derived CDR1 and CDR2 are SGDLS and YYNGEE. The V and J ends lost 9 bases and 4 bases respectively, with 16 bases between them. This CDR3 spans 14 amino acids. The CDR3 loop reads CAITGQPITGELFF. The DNA of the CDR3 is TGTGCCATTACCGGACAGCCGATCACCGGGGAGCTGTTTTTT.

The chain joins TRBV18 to TRBJ1-1, with D possibly being TRBD1 (5 bases). With 5 bases removed from V and 6 bases from J, the gap between germline ends came to 7 bases. The germline CDR1 and CDR2 sequences are KGHSH and LQKENI. The CDR3 loop spans 11 amino acids. The CDR3: CASSGGAEAFF. The CDR3 DNA follows: TGTGCCAGCTCAGGGGGGGCTGAAGCTTTCTTT.

The chain uses TRBV5-4 and TRBJ2-1; a possible D gene is TRBD1 (6 bases). The CDR3 is made up of 16 amino acids. V shed 4 bases and J shed 5 bases, with 19 bases lying between them. Per the germline V gene, CDR1 is SGHNT and CDR2 is YYREEE (reference sequence). CDR3 in amino acids: CASSPGDRKRNNEQFF. Here the CDR3 DNA reads TGTGCCAGCAGCCCAGGGGACCGAAAAAGGAACAATGAGCAGTTCTTC.

The J gene is TRBJ1-3, the V gene TRBV10-3, with D possibly TRBD1 on 6 matching bases. V was trimmed by 8 bases and J by 1 base, leaving 15 bases between them. The CDR3 spans 15 residues. Looked up from germline, CDR1 is ENHRY and CDR2 is SYGVKD. The DNA of the CDR3 is TGTGCCATCGCCATGCGGGGGCCTTCTGGAAACACCATATATTTT. Its translation is CAIAMRGPSGNTIYF.

The V and J genes are TRBV7-9 and TRBJ1-1, with D possibly being TRBD1 (5 bases). Germline CDR1 is SEHNR and CDR2 is FQNEAQ (reference sequence). CDR3 length equals 15 residues. V was trimmed by 1 base and J by 1 base, leaving 10 bases between them. This CDR3 is CASSLEQERNTEAFF. The CDR3, as DNA: TGTGCCAGCAGCTTAGAACAGGAAAGGAACACTGAAGCTTTCTTT.

The rearrangement links TRBV7-2 to TRBJ2-1; possibly TRBD1 for D (6 bases). V was cut by 0 bases and J by 4 bases, with 13 bases left in between. Germline V gene lookup returns CDR1 SGHTA and CDR2 FQGNSA. CDR3 length: 16 residues. CDR3 residues: CASSLALQGWYNEQFF. In nucleotides, the CDR3 is TGTGCCAGCAGCTTAGCGCTTCAGGGGTGGTACAATGAGCAGTTCTTC.